The entry below describes one TCR beta chain. This CDR3 spans 15 amino acids. Germline V lookup: CDR1 GTSNPN, CDR2 SVGIG (reference sequence). Trimming removed 5 bases at V and 1 base at J, with 17 bases between. This specimen belongs to a study of PD-L1 blockade in urothelial cancer. Study details: At 6 weeks and at 3 weeks (second dose) after treatment start, blood was analyzed. Specimens of blood held a median count of about 150,000 T cells.

Generated by immunoSEQ multiplex PCR, the TCRdb table keeps only in-frame clones and is missing some. The table has about 84,000 clones, roughly nine tenths seen once; the top ten hold 8% to 10%. This rearrangement joins TRBV30 to TRBJ1-1; possibly TRBD1 for D (5 bases). The origin of this receptor is a man aged 55 to 70 with urothelial cancer. The specimen was PBMCs, collected around atezolizumab (anti-PD-L1) treatment. DNA of the CDR3: TGTGCCTGGGACAGAAAACGAATGGGGAACACTGAAGCTTTCTTT. Translating it yields CAWDRKRMGNTEAFF.